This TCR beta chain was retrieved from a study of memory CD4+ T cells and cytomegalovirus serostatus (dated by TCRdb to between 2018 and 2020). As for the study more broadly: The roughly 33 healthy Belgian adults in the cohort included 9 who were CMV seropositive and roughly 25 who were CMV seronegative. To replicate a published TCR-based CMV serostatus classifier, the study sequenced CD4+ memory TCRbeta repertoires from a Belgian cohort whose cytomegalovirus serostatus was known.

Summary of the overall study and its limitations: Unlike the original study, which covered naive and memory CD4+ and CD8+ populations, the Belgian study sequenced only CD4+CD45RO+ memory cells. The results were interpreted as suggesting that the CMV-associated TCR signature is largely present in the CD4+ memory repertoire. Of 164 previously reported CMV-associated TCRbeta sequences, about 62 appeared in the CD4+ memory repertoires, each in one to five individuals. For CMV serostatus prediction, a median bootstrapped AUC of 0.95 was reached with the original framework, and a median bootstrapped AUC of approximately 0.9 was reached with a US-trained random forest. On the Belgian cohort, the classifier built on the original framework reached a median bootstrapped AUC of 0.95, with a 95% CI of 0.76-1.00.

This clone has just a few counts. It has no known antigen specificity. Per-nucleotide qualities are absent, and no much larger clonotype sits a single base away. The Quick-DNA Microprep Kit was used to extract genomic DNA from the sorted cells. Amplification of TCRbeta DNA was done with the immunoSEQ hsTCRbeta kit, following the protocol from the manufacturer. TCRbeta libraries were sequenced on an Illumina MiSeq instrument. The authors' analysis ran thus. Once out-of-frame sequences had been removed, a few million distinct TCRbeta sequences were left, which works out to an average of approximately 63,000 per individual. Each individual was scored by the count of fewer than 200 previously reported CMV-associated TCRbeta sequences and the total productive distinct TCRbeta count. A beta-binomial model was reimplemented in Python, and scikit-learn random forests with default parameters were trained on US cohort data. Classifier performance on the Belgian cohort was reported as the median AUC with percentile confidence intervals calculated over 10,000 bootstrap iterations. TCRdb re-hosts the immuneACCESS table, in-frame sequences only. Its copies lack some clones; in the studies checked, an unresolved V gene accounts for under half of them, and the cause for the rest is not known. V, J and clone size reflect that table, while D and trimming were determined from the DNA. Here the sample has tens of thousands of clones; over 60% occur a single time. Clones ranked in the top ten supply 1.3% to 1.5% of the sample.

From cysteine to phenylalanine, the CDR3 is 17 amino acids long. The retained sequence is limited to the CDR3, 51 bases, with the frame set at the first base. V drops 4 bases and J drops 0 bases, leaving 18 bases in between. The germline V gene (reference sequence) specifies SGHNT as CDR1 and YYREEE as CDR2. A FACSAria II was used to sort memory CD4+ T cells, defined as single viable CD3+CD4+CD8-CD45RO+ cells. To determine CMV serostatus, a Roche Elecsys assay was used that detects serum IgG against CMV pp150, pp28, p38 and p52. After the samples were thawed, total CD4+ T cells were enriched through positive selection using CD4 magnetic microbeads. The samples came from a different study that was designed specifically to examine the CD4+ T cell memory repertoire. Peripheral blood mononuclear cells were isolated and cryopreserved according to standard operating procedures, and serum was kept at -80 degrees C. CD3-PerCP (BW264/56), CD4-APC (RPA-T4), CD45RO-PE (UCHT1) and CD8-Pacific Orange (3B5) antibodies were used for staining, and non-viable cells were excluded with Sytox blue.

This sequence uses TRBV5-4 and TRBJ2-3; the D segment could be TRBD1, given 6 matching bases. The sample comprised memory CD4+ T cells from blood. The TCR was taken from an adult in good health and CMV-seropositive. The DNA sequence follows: TGTGCCAGCAGCCCGAGGACAGAACTGCCTAGCACAGATACGCAGTATTTT. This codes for CASSPRTELPSTDTQYF.